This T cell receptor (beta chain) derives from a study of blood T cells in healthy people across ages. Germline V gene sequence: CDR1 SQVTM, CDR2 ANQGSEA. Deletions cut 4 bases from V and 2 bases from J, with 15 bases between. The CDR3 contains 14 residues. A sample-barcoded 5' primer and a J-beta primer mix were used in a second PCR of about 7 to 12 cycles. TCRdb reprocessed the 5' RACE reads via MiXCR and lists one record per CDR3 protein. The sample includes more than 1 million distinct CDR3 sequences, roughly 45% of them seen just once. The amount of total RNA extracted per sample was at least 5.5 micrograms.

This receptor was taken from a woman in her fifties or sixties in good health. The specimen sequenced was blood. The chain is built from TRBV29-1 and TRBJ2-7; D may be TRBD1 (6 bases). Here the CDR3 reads CSVAGDFIPYEQYF. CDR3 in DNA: TGCAGCGTTGCAGGGGATTTCATACCCTACGAGCAGTACTTC.